Listed here is a single T cell receptor beta chain. CDR1 is SGHTA, CDR2 FQGTGA, per germline. J gave up 4 bases and V 5 bases, and 6 bases lay outside the gene matches. This CDR3 comprises 15 residues. These data belong to a study of response to subunit inactivated influenza vaccine. MiXCR, applied by TCRdb to the RT-PCR reads, yields one record per CDR3 protein. The sample yields about 170,000 distinct CDR3 sequences, about 10% seen once. This sample comprised CD8+ T cells sorted from PBMCs, obtained less than 30 months after vaccination. The TCR was taken from a man aged 50 to 69 who received an inactivated influenza vaccine. The rearrangement links TRBV7-3 to TRBJ2-2; TRBD1 agrees at 8 bases. Here the CDR3 DNA reads TGTGCCAGCAGCGAGACAGGGGTCGGCACCGGGGAGCTGTTTTTT. It codes for CASSETGVGTGELFF.